This T cell receptor beta chain was recorded in a study of blood T cells in healthy people across ages. Regarding the study as a whole: A roughly linear age-dependent decrease characterized TCR beta diversity per million T cells.

Comment on this clonotype: Its matching antigen is unknown.

Next came a second PCR, run for about 7 to 12 cycles, which used a sample-barcoded 5' primer along with a J-beta primer mix. Each of the cDNA molecules was tagged by a template-switch adaptor with 12 random nucleotides. TCRdb reanalysed the 5' RACE reads using MiXCR and keeps one entry per CDR3 protein. The repertoire holds over a million distinct CDR3 sequences, with around 40% as singletons. CDR1 MNHNY and CDR2 SVGAGI come from the germline V gene (reference sequence). V was cut by 7 bases and J by 0 bases, with 12 bases left in between. CDR3 size: 14 residues. The TCR comes from a woman aged 18-29 years in good health. The chain joins TRBV6-6 to TRBJ1-1; tentatively, D is TRBD1 (5 bases). The sequenced material came from blood. This chain's CDR3 is CASKDKGMNTEAFF. CDR3 DNA: TGTGCCAGCAAAGATAAGGGGATGAACACTGAAGCTTTCTTT.